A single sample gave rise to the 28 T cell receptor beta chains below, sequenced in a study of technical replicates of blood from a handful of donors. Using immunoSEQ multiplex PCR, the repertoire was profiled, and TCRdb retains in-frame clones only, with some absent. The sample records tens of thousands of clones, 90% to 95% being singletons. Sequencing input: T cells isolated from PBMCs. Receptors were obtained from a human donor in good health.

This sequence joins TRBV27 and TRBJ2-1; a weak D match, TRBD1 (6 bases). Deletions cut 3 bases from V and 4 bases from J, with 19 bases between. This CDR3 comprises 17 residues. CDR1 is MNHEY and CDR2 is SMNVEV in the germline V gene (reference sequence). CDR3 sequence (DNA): TGTGCCAGCAGTTTCTCCCAAAAAGGGACATCGTACAATGAGCAGTTCTTC. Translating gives CASSFSQKGTSYNEQFF.

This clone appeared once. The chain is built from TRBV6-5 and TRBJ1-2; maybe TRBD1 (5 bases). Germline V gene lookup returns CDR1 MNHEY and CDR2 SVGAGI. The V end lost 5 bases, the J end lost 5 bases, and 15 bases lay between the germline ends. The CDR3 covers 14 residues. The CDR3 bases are TGTGCCAGCAGTGGGGGGGAGTCGGGTTATGGCTACACCTTC. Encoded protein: CASSGGESGYGYTF.

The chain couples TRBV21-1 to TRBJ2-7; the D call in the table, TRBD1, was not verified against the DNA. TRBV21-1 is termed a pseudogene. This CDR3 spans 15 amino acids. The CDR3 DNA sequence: TGTGCCAGCAGCAAAAACGGAGGGGGCGTTTACGAGCAGTACTTC. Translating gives CASSKNGGGVYEQYF.

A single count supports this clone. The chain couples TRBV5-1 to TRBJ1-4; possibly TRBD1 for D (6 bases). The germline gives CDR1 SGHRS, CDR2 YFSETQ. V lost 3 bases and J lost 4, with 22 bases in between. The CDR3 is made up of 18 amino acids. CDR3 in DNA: TGCGCCAGCAGCTCCGTAATGGGGGCGATTCGGGGTAATGAAAAACTGTTTTTT. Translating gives CASSSVMGAIRGNEKLFF.

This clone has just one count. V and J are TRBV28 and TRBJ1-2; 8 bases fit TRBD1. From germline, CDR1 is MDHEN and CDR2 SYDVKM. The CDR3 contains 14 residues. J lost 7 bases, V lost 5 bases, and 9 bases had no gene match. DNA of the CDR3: TGTGCCAGCAGTGTAACAGGGGGGACGTTTGGCTACACCTTC. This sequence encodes CASSVTGGTFGYTF.

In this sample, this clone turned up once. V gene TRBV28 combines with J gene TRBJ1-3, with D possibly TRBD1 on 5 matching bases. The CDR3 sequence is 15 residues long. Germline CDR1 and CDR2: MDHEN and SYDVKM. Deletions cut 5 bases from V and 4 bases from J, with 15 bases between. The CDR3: CASSPAQGGGNTIYF. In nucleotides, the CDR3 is TGTGCCAGCAGTCCCGCCCAGGGTGGAGGAAACACCATATATTTT.

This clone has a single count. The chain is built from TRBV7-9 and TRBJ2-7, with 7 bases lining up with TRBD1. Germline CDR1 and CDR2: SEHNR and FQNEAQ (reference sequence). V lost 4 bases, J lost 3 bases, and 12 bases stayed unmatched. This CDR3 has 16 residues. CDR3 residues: CASSSRPGQNLYEQYF. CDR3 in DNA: TGTGCCAGCAGCTCTAGGCCGGGACAGAACCTCTACGAGCAGTACTTC.

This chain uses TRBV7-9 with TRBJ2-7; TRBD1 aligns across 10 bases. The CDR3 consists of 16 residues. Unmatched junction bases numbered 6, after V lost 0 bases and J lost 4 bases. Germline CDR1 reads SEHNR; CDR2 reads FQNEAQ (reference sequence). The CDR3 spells CASSLAPGQGMYEQYF. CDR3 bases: TGTGCCAGCAGCTTAGCTCCGGGACAGGGGATGTACGAGCAGTACTTC.

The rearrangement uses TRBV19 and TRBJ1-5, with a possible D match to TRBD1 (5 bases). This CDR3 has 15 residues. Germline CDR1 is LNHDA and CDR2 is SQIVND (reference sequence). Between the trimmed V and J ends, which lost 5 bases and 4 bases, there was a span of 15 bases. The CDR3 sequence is CASSDVQGLNQPQHF. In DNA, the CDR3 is TGTGCCAGTAGTGATGTCCAGGGTTTGAATCAGCCCCAGCATTTT.

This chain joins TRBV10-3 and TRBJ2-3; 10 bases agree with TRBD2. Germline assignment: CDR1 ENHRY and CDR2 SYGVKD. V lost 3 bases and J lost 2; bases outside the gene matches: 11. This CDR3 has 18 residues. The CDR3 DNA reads TGTGCCATCAGTGACCCTGGGGCTAGCGGGGGACTCACAGATACGCAGTATTTT. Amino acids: CAISDPGASGGLTDTQYF.

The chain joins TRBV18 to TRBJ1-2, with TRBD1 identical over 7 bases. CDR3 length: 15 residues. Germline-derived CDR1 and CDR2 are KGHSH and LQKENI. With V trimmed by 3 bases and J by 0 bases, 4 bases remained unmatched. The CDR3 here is CASSPWTGSNYGYTF. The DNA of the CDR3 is TGTGCCAGCTCACCTTGGACAGGTTCTAACTATGGCTACACCTTC.

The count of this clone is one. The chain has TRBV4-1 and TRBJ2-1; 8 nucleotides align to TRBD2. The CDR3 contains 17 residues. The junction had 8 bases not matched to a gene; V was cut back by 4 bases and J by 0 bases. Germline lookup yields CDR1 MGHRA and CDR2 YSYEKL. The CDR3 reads CASSRLIAGRSYNEQFF. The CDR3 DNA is TGCGCCAGCAGCCGACTTATAGCGGGACGCTCCTACAATGAGCAGTTCTTC.

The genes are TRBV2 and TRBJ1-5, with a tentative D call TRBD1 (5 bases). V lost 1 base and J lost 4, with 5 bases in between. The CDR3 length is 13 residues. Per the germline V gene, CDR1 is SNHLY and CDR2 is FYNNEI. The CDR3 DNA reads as TGTGCCAGCAGTGAAGAGGGGAATCAGCCCCAGCATTTT. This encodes CASSEEGNQPQHF.

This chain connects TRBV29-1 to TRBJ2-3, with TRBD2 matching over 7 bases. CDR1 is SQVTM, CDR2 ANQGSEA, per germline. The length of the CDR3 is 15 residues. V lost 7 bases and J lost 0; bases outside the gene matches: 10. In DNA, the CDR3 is TGCAGCGCCAAAAGGGGCGGGAGTAGCACAGATACGCAGTATTTT. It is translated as CSAKRGGSSTDTQYF.

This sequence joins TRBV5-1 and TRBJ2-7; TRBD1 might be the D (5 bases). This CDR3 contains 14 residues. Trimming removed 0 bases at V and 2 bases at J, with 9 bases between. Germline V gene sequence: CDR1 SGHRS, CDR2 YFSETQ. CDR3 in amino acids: CASSLEGAAYEQYF. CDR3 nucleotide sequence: TGCGCCAGCAGCTTGGAAGGGGCCGCCTACGAGCAGTACTTC. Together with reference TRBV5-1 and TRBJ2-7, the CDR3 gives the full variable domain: KAGVTQTPRYLIKTRGQQVTLSCSPISGHRSVSWYQQTPGQGLQFLFEYFSETQRNKGNFPGRFSGRQFSNSRSEMNVSTLELGDSALYLCASSLEGAAYEQYFGPGTRLTVT.

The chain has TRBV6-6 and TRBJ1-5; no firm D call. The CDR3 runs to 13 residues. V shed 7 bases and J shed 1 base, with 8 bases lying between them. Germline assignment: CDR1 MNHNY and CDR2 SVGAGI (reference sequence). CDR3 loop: CASTPSSNQPQHF. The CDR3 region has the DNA TGTGCCAGCACCCCCTCGAGCAATCAGCCCCAGCATTTT.

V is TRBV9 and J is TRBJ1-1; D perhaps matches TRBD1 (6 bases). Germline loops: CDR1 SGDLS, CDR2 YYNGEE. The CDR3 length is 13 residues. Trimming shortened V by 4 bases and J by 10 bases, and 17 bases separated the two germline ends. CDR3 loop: CASSSLGTSTAFF. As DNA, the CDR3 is TGTGCCAGCAGCTCTCTGGGGACATCAACAGCTTTCTTT.

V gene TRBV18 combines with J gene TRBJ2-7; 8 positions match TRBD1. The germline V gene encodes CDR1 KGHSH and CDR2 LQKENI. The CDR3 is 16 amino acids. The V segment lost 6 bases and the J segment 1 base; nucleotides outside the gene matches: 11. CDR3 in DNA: TGTGCCAGCTCCGGAGGCCAGGGGGCTACATCCTACGAGCAGTACTTC. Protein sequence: CASSGGQGATSYEQYF.

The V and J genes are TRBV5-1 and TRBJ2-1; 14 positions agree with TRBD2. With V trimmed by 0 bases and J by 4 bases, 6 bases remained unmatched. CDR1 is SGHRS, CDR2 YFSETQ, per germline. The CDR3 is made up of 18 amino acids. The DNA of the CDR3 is TGCGCCAGCAGCTTGGGACTAGCGGGGGGGGTTCTGTACAATGAGCAGTTCTTC. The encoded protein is CASSLGLAGGVLYNEQFF.

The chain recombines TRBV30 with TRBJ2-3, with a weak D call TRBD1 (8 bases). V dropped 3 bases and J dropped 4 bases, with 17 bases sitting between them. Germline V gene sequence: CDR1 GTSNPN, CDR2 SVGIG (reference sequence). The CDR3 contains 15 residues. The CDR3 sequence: CAWSFRQGRADTQYF. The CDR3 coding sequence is TGTGCCTGGAGCTTCAGACAGGGGAGGGCAGATACGCAGTATTTT.

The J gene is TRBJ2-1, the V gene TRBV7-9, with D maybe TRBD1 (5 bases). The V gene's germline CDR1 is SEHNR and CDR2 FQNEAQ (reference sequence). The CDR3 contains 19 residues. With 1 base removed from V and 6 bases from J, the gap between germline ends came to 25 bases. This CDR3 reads CASSLEAGRGPKAVNEQFF. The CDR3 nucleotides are TGTGCCAGCAGCTTAGAGGCAGGGCGCGGCCCCAAAGCAGTCAATGAGCAGTTCTTC.

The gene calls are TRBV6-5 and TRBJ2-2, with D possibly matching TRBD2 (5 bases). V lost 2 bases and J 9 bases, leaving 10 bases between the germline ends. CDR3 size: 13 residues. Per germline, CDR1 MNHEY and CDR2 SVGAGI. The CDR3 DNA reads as TGTGCCAGCAGTTACGGAGCGGAGAGGGAGCTGTTTTTT. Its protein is CASSYGAERELFF.

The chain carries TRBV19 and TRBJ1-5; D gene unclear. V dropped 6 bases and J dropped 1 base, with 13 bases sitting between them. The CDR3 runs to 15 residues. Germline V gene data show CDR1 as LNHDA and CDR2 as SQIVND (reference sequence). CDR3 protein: CASSEQDTSNQPQHF. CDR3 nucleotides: TGTGCCAGTAGCGAGCAAGACACCAGCAATCAGCCCCAGCATTTT. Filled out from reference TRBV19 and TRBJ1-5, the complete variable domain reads DGGITQSPKYLFRKEGQNVTLSCEQNLNHDAMYWYRQDPGQGLRLIYYSQIVNDFQKGDIAEGYSVSREKKESFPLTVTSAQKNPTAFYLCASSEQDTSNQPQHFGDGTRLSIL.

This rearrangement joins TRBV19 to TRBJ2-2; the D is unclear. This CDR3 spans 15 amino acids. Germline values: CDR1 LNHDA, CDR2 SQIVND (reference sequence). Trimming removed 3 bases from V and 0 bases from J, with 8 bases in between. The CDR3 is CASSITATNTGELFF. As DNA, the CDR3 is TGTGCCAGTAGTATTACTGCTACGAACACCGGGGAGCTGTTTTTT.

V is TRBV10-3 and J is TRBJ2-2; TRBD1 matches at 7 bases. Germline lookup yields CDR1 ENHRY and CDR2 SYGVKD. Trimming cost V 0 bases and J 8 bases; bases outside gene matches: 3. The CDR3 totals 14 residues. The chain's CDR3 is CAISESQGIGELFF. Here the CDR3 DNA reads TGTGCCATCAGTGAGTCACAGGGGATAGGGGAGCTGTTTTTT.

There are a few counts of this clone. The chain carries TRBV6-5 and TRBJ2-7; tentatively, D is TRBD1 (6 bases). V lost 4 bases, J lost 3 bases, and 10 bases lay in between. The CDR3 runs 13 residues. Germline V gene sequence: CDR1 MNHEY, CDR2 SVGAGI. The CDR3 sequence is CASSSGHLYEQYF. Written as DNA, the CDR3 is TGTGCCAGCAGTTCGGGACACCTCTACGAGCAGTACTTC.

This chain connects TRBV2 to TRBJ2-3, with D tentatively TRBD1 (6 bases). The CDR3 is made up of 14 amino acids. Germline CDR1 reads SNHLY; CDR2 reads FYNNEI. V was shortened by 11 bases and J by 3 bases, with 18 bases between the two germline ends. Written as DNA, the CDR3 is TGTGCCGGGGTCTCACAGGGTATGACAGATACGCAGTATTTT. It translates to CAGVSQGMTDTQYF.

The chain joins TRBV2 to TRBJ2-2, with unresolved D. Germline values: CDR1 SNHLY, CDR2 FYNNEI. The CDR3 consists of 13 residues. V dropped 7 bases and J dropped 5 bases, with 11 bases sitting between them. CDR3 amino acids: CASTTLGTGELFF. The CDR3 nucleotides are TGTGCCAGCACGACATTAGGTACCGGGGAGCTGTTTTTT. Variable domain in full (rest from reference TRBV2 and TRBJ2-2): EPEVTQTPSHQVTQMGQEVILRCVPISNHLYFYWYRQILGQKVEFLVSFYNNEISEKSEIFDDQFSVERPDGSNFTLKIRSTKLEDSAMYFCASTTLGTGELFFGEGSRLTVL.